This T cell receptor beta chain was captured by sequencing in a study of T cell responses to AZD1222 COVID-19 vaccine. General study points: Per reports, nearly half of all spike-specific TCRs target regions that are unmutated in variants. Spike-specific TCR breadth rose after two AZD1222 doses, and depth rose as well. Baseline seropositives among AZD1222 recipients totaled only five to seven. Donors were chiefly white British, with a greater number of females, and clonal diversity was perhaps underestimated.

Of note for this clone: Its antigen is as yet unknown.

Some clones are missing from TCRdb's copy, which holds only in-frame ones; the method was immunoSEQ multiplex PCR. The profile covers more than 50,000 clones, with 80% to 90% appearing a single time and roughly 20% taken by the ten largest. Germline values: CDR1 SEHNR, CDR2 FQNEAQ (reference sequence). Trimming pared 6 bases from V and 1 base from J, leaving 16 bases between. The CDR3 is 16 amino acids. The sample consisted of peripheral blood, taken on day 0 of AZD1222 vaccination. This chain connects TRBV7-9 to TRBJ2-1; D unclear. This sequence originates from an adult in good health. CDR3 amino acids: CASSHPLDLSYNEQFF. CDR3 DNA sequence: TGTGCCAGCAGTCACCCGTTGGACCTTTCCTACAATGAGCAGTTCTTC.